Here is one TCR beta chain with its context. Its antigen is still unknown. No much larger clone is present one base from it, and per-base qualities are unavailable. Here V drops 4 bases and J drops 0 bases, and the junction holds 4 bases not matched to any gene. According to the germline V gene, CDR1 reads SGDLS and CDR2 reads YYNGEE. The CDR3 runs 15 residues from the cysteine to the phenylalanine. Solely the CDR3 DNA is kept, with 45 bases framed from the first base. The immunoSEQ Assay, a bias-controlled multiplex PCR, was used to amplify TCRbeta CDR3 regions from genomic DNA. As for how the authors treated the data: The number of nucleated cells in each sample was estimated from the amplification of reference gene primers within the assay. Sequence reads were collapsed and filtered to measure the absolute abundance of every unique TCRbeta CDR3 rearrangement. Productive Simpson clonality was computed per sample as the square root of Simpson's diversity index over productive rearrangements. TCRdb limited this immuneACCESS table to in-frame rearrangements with V and J called. A share of clones is missing; checked studies link under half to unresolved V genes, and the rest is unexplained. The V and J calls and the clone size are those of that table, but D and trimming were determined from the DNA. The sample includes over 14,000 clones, with over 80% observed a single time. The biggest ten clones account for 4.5% to 6% of the sample.

The record originates from a study of blood T cell repertoires in COVID-19 (dated by TCRdb to about 2020). Study-wide context: Samples covering the acute and convalescent phases of COVID-19 were provided by collaborators in the United States, Italy and Spain. The material from the prospective study consisted of cDNA or gDNA derived from T cells, B-cell-depleted T cells, or PBMCs. Deeply sampled blood TCRbeta repertoires from subjects exposed to, actively infected with, or recovered from COVID-19 were included in the dataset. The repertoires were released in a freely available public database intended as a resource for research on the immune response to SARS-CoV-2. The samples were drawn from the first 160 participants of the ongoing ImmuneRACE study and from over a thousand subjects provided by 6 global collaborators. Nearly every sample came with metadata listing a de-identified subject ID, COVID-19 status, age in years and sex. Where HLA class I and class II types were available, the types were taken from metadata supplied by the sample provider, not from assay-based typing.

Here is what the overall study found, with its caveats: The quantity of clinical and demographic metadata differed by source and by participant and was supplied without curation.

Each collaborating institution followed its own protocols to collect whole blood in K2EDTA tubes. Collaborator samples were shipped for TCRbeta analysis as frozen whole blood, isolated PBMCs, or DNA extracted from either sample type. This receptor was obtained from a human donor in a cohort sampled during active COVID-19. The sequenced material came from peripheral blood. The sequence joins TRBV9 to TRBJ2-1; 7 central bases correspond to TRBD2. The CDR3: CASSSGGLSYNEQFF. The DNA sequence follows: TGTGCCAGCAGCTCGGGAGGCCTCTCCTACAATGAGCAGTTCTTC.